This T cell receptor (beta chain) comes out of a study of type 1 regulatory T cells. Study background: This in vitro CD4 product, T-allo10, is enriched for Tr1 cells and alloantigen-specific.

Study results and caveats: Type 1 regulatory T cells had a more restricted TCR repertoire than non-type 1 regulatory T cells.

The table lists this clonotype with many counts. Its antigen is unidentified. TCRdb re-called the reads with MiXCR, one entry per CDR3 protein. The table lists 35,000 to 50,000 distinct CDR3 sequences, more than 10% of them singletons. The CDR3 totals 16 residues. From germline, CDR1 is KGHDR and CDR2 SFDVKD. V was trimmed by 2 bases and J by 3 bases, leaving 14 bases between them. Sequencing was performed on cultured non-Tr1 T cells, either the whole culture or a sorted T cell fraction (not recorded which). This sequence joins TRBV24-1 and TRBJ2-3; possibly TRBD1 or TRBD2 for D (5 bases each). The receptor was derived from a human donor in good health. The CDR3 DNA reads TGTGCCACCAGTGATTCTCGGGGACCGGGGACAGATACGCAGTATTTT. It encodes CATSDSRGPGTDTQYF.